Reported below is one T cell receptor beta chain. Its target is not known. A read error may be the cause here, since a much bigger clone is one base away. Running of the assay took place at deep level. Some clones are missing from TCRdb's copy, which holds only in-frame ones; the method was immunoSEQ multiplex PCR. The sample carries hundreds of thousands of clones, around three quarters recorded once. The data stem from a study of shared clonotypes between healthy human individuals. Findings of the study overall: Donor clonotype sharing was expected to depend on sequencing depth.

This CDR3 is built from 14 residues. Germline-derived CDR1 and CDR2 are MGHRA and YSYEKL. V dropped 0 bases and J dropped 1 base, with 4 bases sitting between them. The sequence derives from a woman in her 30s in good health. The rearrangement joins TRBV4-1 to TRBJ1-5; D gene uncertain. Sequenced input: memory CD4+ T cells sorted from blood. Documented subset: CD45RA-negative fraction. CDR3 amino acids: CASSQDGSNQPQHF. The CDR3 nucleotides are TGCGCCAGCAGCCAAGACGGAAGCAATCAGCCCCAGCATTTT.